Listed here are 5 T cell receptor beta chains from one sample, sequenced in a study of stem cell transplantation in POMP-related autoinflammatory disease. Some clones are missing from TCRdb's copy, which holds only in-frame ones; the method was immunoSEQ multiplex PCR. The sample shows some 9,900 clones, around 79% of them seen only once. Here the sequenced sample was CD4+ T cells from PBMCs, taken after stem cell transplantation. These receptors all come from a human patient with POMP-related autoinflammation and immune dysregulation (PRAID). Among the T cells, some may be from the graft donor.

The V call is TRBV2, the J call TRBJ1-1; 7 bases align to TRBD1. The CDR3 spans 14 residues. V trimming: 5 bases; J trimming: 5 bases; junction bases outside the gene matches: 8. Per germline, CDR1 SNHLY and CDR2 FYNNEI. CDR3 loop: CASSSQGFGTEAFF. Here the CDR3 DNA reads TGTGCCAGCAGTTCACAGGGGTTCGGTACTGAAGCTTTCTTT.

This clone has more than one count but fewer than ten. The rearrangement links TRBV5-1 to TRBJ1-2, with 7 bases identical to TRBD1. With V trimmed by 4 bases and J by 2 bases, 11 bases remained unmatched. This CDR3 has 16 amino acids. In germline, CDR1 is SGHRS, CDR2 YFSETQ. This CDR3 is CASSASVRTGNYGYTF. DNA of the CDR3: TGCGCCAGCAGCGCTTCCGTGAGGACAGGAAACTATGGCTACACCTTC.

The rearrangement links TRBV7-9 to TRBJ2-1; D is unresolved. V dropped 1 base and J dropped 5 bases, with 12 bases sitting between them. The CDR3 is 15 residues long. The V gene's germline CDR1 is SEHNR and CDR2 FQNEAQ (reference sequence). The DNA for the CDR3 is TGTGCCAGCAGCTTAGGGAGTGCCCTTAACAATGAGCAGTTCTTC. Encoded protein: CASSLGSALNNEQFF.

The rearrangement uses TRBV7-2 and TRBJ1-5; D perhaps matches TRBD1 (5 bases). CDR3 length: 15 residues. Trimming left V 5 bases short and J 7 bases short, with 18 bases between. Germline V CDR1 and CDR2: SGHTA, FQGNSA. In DNA form, the CDR3 reads TGTGCCAGCAGCCCCACTCCAGGGTTGGGGCAGCCCCAGCATTTT. Protein: CASSPTPGLGQPQHF. The whole variable domain, remainder taken from reference TRBV7-2 and TRBJ1-5, is GAGVSQSPSNKVTEKGKDVELRCDPISGHTALYWYRQSLGQGLEFLIYFQGNSAPDKSGLPSDRFSAERTGGSVSTLTIQRTQQEDSAVYLCASSPTPGLGQPQHFGDGTRLSIL.

The chain employs TRBV19 and TRBJ1-3, with TRBD1 as a possible D gene (5 bases). Per germline, CDR1 LNHDA and CDR2 SQIVND (reference sequence). V shed 1 base and J shed 9 bases, with 16 bases lying between them. The CDR3 spans 15 residues. CDR3 loop: CASSIVGTSGRTIYF. The CDR3, as DNA: TGTGCCAGTAGTATAGTGGGGACGTCGGGCCGCACCATATATTTT.